What follows are 16 T cell receptor beta chains derived from one specimen sequenced in a study of blood T cells in healthy people across ages. A sample-barcoded 5' primer and a J-beta primer mix were used in a second PCR of about 7 to 11 cycles. TCRdb re-derived calls from the 5' RACE reads in MiXCR, one entry per CDR3 protein. This table holds around 1,500,000 distinct CDR3 sequences, around 42% found once. Sequencing used blood. The receptors originated from a woman in her late teens or twenties in good health.

CDR3 residues: CASSLLQREIPDEQFF. CDR3 nucleotide sequence: TGTGCCAGCAGCCTCCTCCAGCGGGAGATCCCCGATGAGCAGTTCTTC. V is TRBV7-6 and J is TRBJ2-1, with TRBD2 identical over 8 bases. CDR1 is SGHVS, CDR2 FNYEAQ, per germline. The ends lost 5 bases at V and 8 bases at J; junction bases unmatched: 14. This CDR3 spans 16 amino acids.

The chain combines TRBV9 with TRBJ2-7; 8 bases are shared with TRBD2. This CDR3 contains 14 residues. The V segment lost 5 bases and the J segment 7 bases; nucleotides outside the gene matches: 11. Germline assignment: CDR1 SGDLS and CDR2 YYNGEE. The CDR3 spells CASRPRSSGKEQYF. In DNA form, the CDR3 reads TGTGCCAGCAGACCCCGGAGTAGCGGGAAAGAGCAGTACTTC.

The chain combines TRBV30 with TRBJ1-2, with a possible D match to TRBD1 (6 bases). V was pared by 2 bases and J by 7 bases, with 11 bases between. The CDR3 extends over 12 amino acids. The germline CDR1 and CDR2 sequences are GTSNPN and SVGIG (reference sequence). CDR3: CAWSPTGSGYTF. The DNA of the CDR3 is TGTGCCTGGAGTCCTACAGGGAGTGGCTACACCTTC. Full variable domain (rest looked up from reference TRBV30 and TRBJ1-2): SQTIHQWPATLVQPVGSPLSLECTVEGTSNPNLYWYRQAAGRGLQLLFYSVGIGQISSEVPQNLSASRPQDRQFILSSKKLLLSDSGFYLCAWSPTGSGYTFGSGTRLTVV.

This clonotype showed up just a few times. The J gene is TRBJ2-5, the V gene TRBV7-2; 10 bases fit TRBD2. Near its end, the DNA agrees better with TRBJ2-7, so the J call may be wrong. There are 13 residues in the CDR3. Per germline, CDR1 SGHTA and CDR2 FQGNSA. The CDR3 region is CASLAGVNREQYF. CDR3 nucleotides: TGTGCGTCTCTAGCGGGAGTAAACCGCGAGCAGTACTTC.

The chain recombines TRBV27 with TRBJ1-2, with TRBD1 matching 12 bases. The V segment lost 5 bases and the J segment 8 bases; nucleotides outside the gene matches: 12. This CDR3 has 16 residues. CDR1 and CDR2 (germline): MNHEY, SMNVEV (reference sequence). The CDR3 DNA sequence: TGTGCCAGCAGTCTCACCGGGACAGGGGGCGCTTTAGGCTACACCTTC. This encodes CASSLTGTGGALGYTF.

Only a few counts were recorded for this clonotype. The chain carries TRBV10-3 and TRBJ1-6; the D gene is possibly TRBD1 (6 bases). The germline gives CDR1 ENHRY, CDR2 SYGVKD. This CDR3 region has 15 residues. Trimming stripped 2 bases from V and 7 bases from J, with 12 bases between. In DNA, the CDR3 is TGTGCCATCAGTGAGGACGGACAGAGCAATTCACCCCTCCACTTT. Its protein is CAISEDGQSNSPLHF.

This sequence joins TRBV19 and TRBJ1-2; TRBD1 agrees at 7 bases. The CDR3 sequence is 15 residues long. The germline CDR1 and CDR2 sequences are LNHDA and SQIVND (reference sequence). J lost 4 bases, V lost 4 bases, and 9 bases had no gene match. The CDR3: CASSTAPGTAYGYTF. In DNA, the CDR3 is TGTGCCAGTAGTACCGCTCCCGGGACAGCCTATGGCTACACCTTC.

This clonotype has a count of ten or more. The chain has TRBV28 and TRBJ2-1; D is perhaps TRBD2 (5 bases). The CDR3 length is 15 residues. Germline lookup yields CDR1 MDHEN and CDR2 SYDVKM. Trimming shortened V by 5 bases and J by 6 bases, and 17 bases separated the two germline ends. The CDR3 coding sequence is TGTGCCAGCAGTGTGACCGCTTTAGGGAGCAATGAGCAGTTCTTC. Its protein is CASSVTALGSNEQFF.

Points on this clonotype: One junction end disagrees with the germline gene, perhaps due to a read error. The rearrangement uses TRBV9 and TRBJ2-3; TRBD2 aligns across 8 bases. Germline values: CDR1 SGDLS, CDR2 YYNGEE. The CDR3 has 15 amino acids. The CDR3 sequence is CASSVVGGETDMQYF. DNA of the CDR3: TGTGCCAGCAGCGTAGTCGGGGGGGAGACAGATATGCAGTATTTT.

This chain links TRBV27 with TRBJ2-3; the D is unclear. This CDR3 has 16 residues. Germline V CDR1 and CDR2: MNHEY, SMNVEV (reference sequence). The V end lost 4 bases, the J end lost 0 bases, and 14 bases lay between the germline ends. The CDR3 DNA is TGTGCCAGCAGTTCACCATCGACACAAAGCACAGATACGCAGTATTTT. It yields the protein CASSSPSTQSTDTQYF.

This clonotype came up a few times. The V and J genes are TRBV29-1 and TRBJ2-7; 9 nucleotides agree with TRBD1. The DNA end favors TRBJ2-5, so the J call may be wrong. The germline V gene has CDR1 SQVTM and CDR2 ANQGSEA. There are 14 residues in the CDR3. This CDR3 reads CSVELGQGPGTQYF. CDR3 sequence (DNA): TGCAGCGTTGAACTGGGACAGGGTCCCGGGACCCAGTACTTC.

Many counts were recorded for this clonotype. V is TRBV12-3 or TRBV12-4 and J is TRBJ2-7; TRBD2 might be the D (5 bases). The CDR3 is 14 amino acids. Trimming removed 0 bases at V and 4 bases at J, with 10 bases between. The CDR3 DNA reads as TGTGCCAGCAGTTTAGCGGGAGAGAGTTACGAGCAGTACTTC. Translated: CASSLAGESYEQYF.

The table lists this clonotype with a few counts. The chain combines TRBV7-9 with TRBJ2-1; TRBD2 matches at 9 bases. CDR3 size: 17 residues. The germline gives CDR1 SEHNR, CDR2 FQNEAQ (reference sequence). Germline trimming cut 5 bases from V and 1 base from J; bases unmatched to any gene: 9. The CDR3 region is CASSIEGLAGSYNEQFF. The CDR3 nucleotides are TGTGCCAGCAGCATAGAAGGGCTAGCGGGATCCTACAATGAGCAGTTCTTC.

The V and J genes are TRBV3-1 and TRBJ1-1; 12 bases are a match to TRBD1. The CDR3 spans 16 residues. Per germline, CDR1 LGHDT and CDR2 YNNKEL (reference sequence). V gave up 6 bases and J gave up 4 bases; unmatched junction bases: 9. CDR3 residues: CASSRGTGGKFTEAFF. In nucleotides, the CDR3 is TGTGCCAGCAGTCGCGGGACAGGGGGCAAGTTCACTGAAGCTTTCTTT.

The chain employs TRBV6-5 and TRBJ1-4, with a tentative D call TRBD1 (6 bases). Germline V lookup: CDR1 MNHEY, CDR2 SVGAGI. The CDR3 is 18 amino acids. Trimming left V 0 bases short and J 2 bases short, with 16 bases between. The CDR3 DNA follows: TGTGCCAGCAGTTACTCACAGGGTAGCCGTGGCACTAATGAAAAACTGTTTTTT. Its protein is CASSYSQGSRGTNEKLFF.

The chain recombines TRBV14 with TRBJ2-7; D is ambiguous. CDR1 and CDR2 from the germline V gene are SGHDN and FVKESK. V was shortened by 1 base and J by 1 base, with 14 bases between the two germline ends. This CDR3 comprises 16 residues. CDR3 sequence: CASSQGSGLVSYEQYF. Here the CDR3 DNA reads TGTGCCAGCAGCCAAGGTTCGGGCCTAGTATCCTACGAGCAGTACTTC. The full variable domain, completed using reference TRBV14 and TRBJ2-7, is EAGVTQFPSHSVIEKGQTVTLRCDPISGHDNLYWYRRVMGKEIKFLLHFVKESKQDESGMPNNRFLAERTGGTYSTLKVQPAELEDSGVYFCASSQGSGLVSYEQYFGPGTRLTVT.